Below, one T cell receptor beta chain is given with its context. Its antigen has not been determined. One base away there is no much larger clone; base qualities are not given. The sample belongs to a study of shared clonotypes between healthy human individuals (TCRdb year 2020). At the level of the whole study: A few men and a couple of women, aged 18 to 49 years, made up the cohort. For each donor, CD4 naive and CD4 memory were each given three plates, CD8 naive was given two plates, and CD8 memory was given one plate. To estimate repertoire size and how much clonotypes are shared between individuals, the study performed deep sequencing of blood TCR repertoires from about 5 healthy adults. Libraries were prepared and TCR repertoires were sequenced by different laboratories using diverse techniques, in order to increase sequencing depth and limit assay-specific biases. Each donor's leukapheresis produced roughly between roughly 0.9 and 8.9 billion PBMCs.

For CDR1 and CDR2, the germline V gene (reference sequence) lists LNHDA and SQIVND. Trimming costs V 2 bases and J 3 bases, and their ends lie 11 bases apart. The CDR3 holds 14 amino acids from the cysteine to the phenylalanine. CDR3 DNA is the only sequence kept; it has 42 bases, read in frame from the first base. Broad study findings and their caveats: Only blood was sampled, and tissue TCR repertoires likely differ from those in blood. Incomplete sequencing was indicated by rarefaction of sorted-subset datasets, despite the large sequencing depth. The genetic and exposure-history diversity represented was limited by the small number of donors. Based on pairwise subsampling, the degree of clonotype sharing among donors was expected to be affected by sequencing depth. When a handful of donors were compared, the shared fraction of clonotypes was about 5.2% for naive CD4, roughly 3.3% for naive CD8, 2.3% for memory CD4, and 0.35% to 0.5% for memory CD8. Compared with non-shared clonotypes, the clonotypes found in all four sorted-subset donors had higher generation probabilities. Estimated clonotype richness was generally larger for naive than for memory subsets.

Using the deep immunoSEQ assay, multiplex PCR amplified TCR CDR3 regions from genomic DNA. Extracted genomic DNA from each cell subset was distributed evenly across all wells of several immunoSEQ 96-well plates, and each plate was treated as a replicate. Each replicate PCR for sorted subsets received about 0.2 ug genomic DNA, equal to roughly 30,000 T cell genomes. Purified libraries were measured with a Qubit 3.0 fluorometer, size-checked on a Bioanalyzer 2100, and measured again with the KAPA Library Quantification kit. A separate single-read 150-cycle Illumina NextSeq 550 flow cell was used to sequence each immunoSEQ 96-well plate. From the authors' description of their analysis: Because the immunoSEQ output included only junctional sequences and no quality scores, the filtering could not be the same as the filtering used for full-length reads. To assign V/J genes and CDR3, sequences were annotated against IMGT germline references using PyIR, a Python wrapper for IgBLAST v1.9. Reads were filtered out if the reads had weak V/J assignments (E-value above 1e-6), no CDR3, stop codons, out-of-frame junctions, or ambiguous translated residues. V3J clonotypes were defined as sequences sharing the same inferred V gene, J gene, and CDR3 amino acid sequence. The percentage overlap between two repertoires was calculated by dividing the number of shared unique clonotypes by the size of the smaller repertoire. Richness of each repertoire was evaluated using RTK rarefaction, the Chao1 estimator, and Recon v2.1 estimates of unobserved clonotypes. OLGA was used to compute generation probabilities for all TCRbeta clonotypes that the gDNA method yielded from a handful of donors. What TCRdb holds here is the immuneACCESS table cut down to in-frame rearrangements. Part of the clones is not present; checked against another copy, under half of the missing clones reflect an unresolved V gene, and the others are unexplained. That table is the source of V, J and clone size, and D and trimming were worked out from the DNA. The sample includes some 2,500,000 clones, with roughly 93% observed a single time. The ten largest clones take up about 0.39% of the sample.

Healthy HIV-negative adults with no recently reported acute infections or vaccinations were included as donors. Only Caucasian adults living in Nashville, Tennessee, USA were represented among the donors. CD4+ T cells were enriched by magnetic negative selection; naive cells were then positively selected on CD45RA, and the negative fraction formed the memory subset. After blood collection by leukapheresis, PBMCs were isolated using Ficoll-Histopaque density gradient centrifugation and then cryopreserved in the vapor phase of liquid nitrogen. Analytical flow cytometry was used to check the purity and quantity of each magnetically sorted T cell population. Genomic DNA was isolated from each sorted fraction and quantified by UV absorbance on a Nanodrop 2000c.

This TCR derives from a man aged 18 to 29 in good health. Some clones in this sample may be carry-over from other donors' samples. The rearrangement combines TRBV19 with TRBJ2-7, with TRBD2 perhaps the D gene, on 5 matching bases. Sequencing was performed on naive CD4+ T cells from PBMCs. The sample's cell subset or site, from its label and the paper: CD45RA+ positively selected. In nucleotides, the sequence is TGTGCCAGTAGTATACGGTTGGCGGGCTACGAGCAGTACTTC. Translation gives CASSIRLAGYEQYF.